This T cell receptor beta chain was identified during a study of T cells expressing NK-cell markers. Study-level information: One of the eight sequenced donors was seronegative, whereas the other seven were HCMV-seropositive.

No DNA is given; TCRdb re-called the 5' RACE reads and lists each CDR3 protein once. The sample includes approximately 380,000 distinct CDR3 sequences. The CDR3 loop spans 12 amino acids. This TCR derives from a man between 18 and 69 years old in good health. J is TRBJ2-3 and V is TRBV12-3 or TRBV12-4. Input material: blood T cells: a sorted CD56 or NKG2C T cell subset, CD4+ or CD8+ T cells, or bulk PBMC T cells (not recorded which). This chain's CDR3 is CASRSGVGTQYF.